The 16 T cell receptor beta chains below were found in one sample sequenced in a study of CD8+ T cells in alopecia areata. Following RNA extraction, reverse transcription yielded cDNA that acted as the sequencing template. Repertoires were generated with immunoSEQ multiplex PCR, while TCRdb's copy carries only in-frame clones and drops some. The profile covers about 23,000 clones, with under 60% appearing a single time and around a third taken by the ten largest. The sequencing sample was made of NKG2D-high CD8+ T cells sorted from blood. The source is a human donor with alopecia areata.

Here the CDR3 reads CASSRTPNEQFF. The CDR3 DNA follows: TGTGCCAGCAGCAGAACACCGAATGAGCAGTTCTTC. The rearrangement uses TRBV7-9 and TRBJ2-1, with unresolved D. CDR1 SEHNR and CDR2 FQNEAQ come from the germline V gene (reference sequence). This CDR3 spans 12 amino acids. The V gene lost 5 bases and the J gene lost 7 bases, with 9 bases spanning the gap.

CDR3 residues: CASSQAGTDFTGANVLTF. For the CDR3, the DNA is TGTGCCAGCAGCCAGGCCGGGACGGACTTTACTGGGGCCAACGTCCTGACTTTC. This chain uses TRBV4-2 with TRBJ2-6; D could derive from TRBD1 or TRBD2 (5 bases each). From germline, CDR1 is LGHNA and CDR2 YNFKEQ. V lost 3 bases to trimming and J lost 2 bases, with 17 bases between them. This CDR3 has 18 residues.

The chain recombines TRBV6-1 with TRBJ2-3; D may correspond to TRBD1 or TRBD2 (5 bases each). Germline CDR1 and CDR2: MNHNS and SASEGT. V shed 10 bases and J shed 0 bases, with 17 bases lying between them. This CDR3 contains 15 residues. The CDR3 sequence is CAINKPGLSTDTQYF. CDR3 DNA: TGTGCCATCAATAAGCCGGGGCTTAGCACAGATACGCAGTATTTT.

The gene calls are TRBV28 and TRBJ2-1; the D gene could be TRBD1 or TRBD2 (5 bases each). V lost 10 bases and J lost 6, with 13 bases in between. This CDR3 has 12 amino acids. Germline CDR1 and CDR2: MDHEN and SYDVKM. The CDR3 region is CAIGTWSNEQFF. The CDR3 DNA reads TGTGCCATAGGGACCTGGAGCAATGAGCAGTTCTTC. Filled out from reference TRBV28 and TRBJ2-1, the complete variable domain reads DVKVTQSSRYLVKRTGEKVFLECVQDMDHENMFWYRQDPGLGLRLIYFSYDVKMKEKGDIPEGYSVSREKKERFSLILESASTNQTSMYLCAIGTWSNEQFFGPGTRLTVL.

This sequence joins TRBV4-2 and TRBJ2-7, with 8 bases that match TRBD2. CDR3 length equals 12 residues. CDR1 is LGHNA and CDR2 is YNFKEQ in the germline V gene. Germline trimming cut 3 bases from V and 11 bases from J; bases unmatched to any gene: 6. The CDR3 reads CASSQGAGEEYF. The CDR3 bases are TGTGCCAGCAGCCAGGGAGCGGGAGAGGAGTACTTC.

This chain uses TRBV7-9 with TRBJ1-2; 11 nucleotides match TRBD1. V lost 4 bases and J lost 6; bases outside the gene matches: 4. The CDR3 covers 14 residues. Germline V gives CDR1 SEHNR, CDR2 FQNEAQ (reference sequence). The CDR3 DNA reads as TGTGCCAGCAGCTACGGACAGGGGGCGGATGGCTACACCTTC. Its translation is CASSYGQGADGYTF.

The CDR3 sequence is CASSLFRQETQYF. CDR3 DNA sequence: TGTGCCAGCAGTTTATTTCGACAAGAGACCCAGTACTTC. The chain links TRBV27 to TRBJ2-5; D ambiguous. Germline CDR1 reads MNHEY; CDR2 reads SMNVEV (reference sequence). The CDR3 consists of 13 residues. V was pared by 1 base and J by 2 bases, with 5 bases between.

This clone was seen only a few times. The CDR3, as DNA: TGTGCCAGCAGTGAAGCGGGACCCGCACCGCTTTACAATGAGCAGTTCTTC. Its translation is CASSEAGPAPLYNEQFF. This chain links TRBV2 with TRBJ2-1, with D perhaps given as TRBD1 or TRBD2 (5 bases each). The V end was cut by 0 bases, the J end by 4 bases, with 16 bases between. There are 17 residues in the CDR3. CDR1 is SNHLY and CDR2 is FYNNEI in the germline V gene.

V and J are TRBV4-1 and TRBJ2-1; weak D call: TRBD2 (5 bases). CDR1 is MGHRA and CDR2 is YSYEKL in the germline V gene. The CDR3 is made up of 15 amino acids. Trimming shortened V by 4 bases and J by 7 bases, and 17 bases separated the two germline ends. The CDR3 DNA sequence: TGCGCCAGCAGCCGGTCATCCGAGCGGAGAAATGAGCAGTTCTTC. As protein: CASSRSSERRNEQFF.

This clone was observed a handful of times. J is TRBJ1-4 and V is TRBV7-9, with D unclear. Germline V gene sequence: CDR1 SEHNR, CDR2 FQNEAQ (reference sequence). V gave up 1 base and J gave up 0 bases, with 9 bases separating them. This CDR3 region has 16 residues. The CDR3 loop is CASSLVGSATNEKLFF. CDR3 DNA: TGTGCCAGCAGCTTAGTGGGGAGCGCAACTAATGAAAAACTGTTTTTT.

This clone was observed a handful of times. V gene TRBV6-6 combines with J gene TRBJ2-5, with D perhaps matching TRBD2 (5 bases). Germline CDR1 reads MNHNY; CDR2 reads SVGAGI (reference sequence). The CDR3 sequence is 12 residues long. The V and J ends lost 8 bases and 2 bases respectively, with 9 bases between them. In DNA form, the CDR3 reads TGTGCCAGCGCGGGCGTTCAAGAGACCCAGTACTTC. It translates to CASAGVQETQYF.

The chain recombines TRBV6-6 with TRBJ1-5; D not resolved. Germline CDR1 is MNHNY and CDR2 is SVGAGI (reference sequence). The CDR3 loop spans 16 amino acids. Between the trimmed V and J ends, which lost 8 bases and 0 bases, there was a span of 17 bases. CDR3 in amino acids: CASEPRAGYSNQPQHF. For the CDR3, the DNA is TGTGCCAGCGAACCCCGAGCCGGTTATAGCAATCAGCCCCAGCATTTT.

This sequence joins TRBV6-5 and TRBJ2-7, with TRBD1 matching 9 bases. Germline V gene lookup returns CDR1 MNHEY and CDR2 SVGAGI. V shed 2 bases and J 6 bases; nucleotides not matched to a gene: 2. The CDR3 runs to 13 residues. CDR3 bases: TGTGCCAGCAGTTACGGGACAGGGTCCGAGCAGTACTTC. Translated, it gives CASSYGTGSEQYF.

The V gene is TRBV7-9, the J gene TRBJ2-1; 8 bases line up with TRBD1. Trimming at V came to 5 bases and at J to 2 bases, leaving 5 bases not matched to a gene. Germline CDR1 and CDR2: SEHNR and FQNEAQ (reference sequence). This CDR3 is built from 15 residues. The DNA of the CDR3 is TGTGCCAGCAGCGTCAGACAGGGGACCTACAATGAGCAGTTCTTC. It translates to CASSVRQGTYNEQFF.

This sequence joins TRBV28 and TRBJ2-1; no firm D call. The CDR3 has 15 amino acids. Deletions cut 6 bases from V and 4 bases from J, with 16 bases between. In germline, CDR1 is MDHEN, CDR2 SYDVKM. Written as DNA, the CDR3 is TGTGCCAGCAGCCACCGGCAGAGCCTGTACAATGAGCAGTTCTTC. This gives the protein CASSHRQSLYNEQFF.

The J gene is TRBJ2-5, the V gene TRBV9, with 7 bases matching TRBD2. The CDR3 contains 16 residues. V dropped 0 bases and J dropped 5; count of bases not matched to a gene: 10. CDR1 and CDR2 from the germline V gene are SGDLS and YYNGEE. DNA for the CDR3: TGTGCCAGCAGCGTAGCGGGAGGCTCGTTCCGGGAGACCCAGTACTTC. Translating gives CASSVAGGSFRETQYF.